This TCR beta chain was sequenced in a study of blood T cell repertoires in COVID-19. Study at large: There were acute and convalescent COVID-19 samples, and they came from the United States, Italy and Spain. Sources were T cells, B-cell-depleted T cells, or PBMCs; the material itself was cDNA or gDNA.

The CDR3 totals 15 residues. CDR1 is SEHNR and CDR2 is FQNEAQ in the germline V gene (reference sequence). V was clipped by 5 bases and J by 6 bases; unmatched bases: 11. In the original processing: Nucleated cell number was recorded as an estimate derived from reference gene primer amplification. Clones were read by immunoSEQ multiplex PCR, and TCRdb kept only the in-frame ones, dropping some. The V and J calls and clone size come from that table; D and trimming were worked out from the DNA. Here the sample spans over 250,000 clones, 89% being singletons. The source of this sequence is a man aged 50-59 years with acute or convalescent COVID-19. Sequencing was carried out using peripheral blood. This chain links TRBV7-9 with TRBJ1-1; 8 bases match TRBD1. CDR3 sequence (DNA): TGTGCCAGCAGCGTGGACAGGGCAATTCCCTCTGAAGCTTTCTTT. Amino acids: CASSVDRAIPSEAFF.